These 22 T cell receptor beta chains share one sample of origin, sequenced in a study of blood T cell repertoires in COVID-19. Sequencing used immunoSEQ multiplex PCR; TCRdb keeps in-frame clones, though not all of them. The sample contains roughly 300,000 clones, roughly 83% of which appear only once. The sequencing input was peripheral blood. The receptors originated from a human donor with COVID-19, enrolled during active disease. The donor label of this sample is uncertain.

This chain joins TRBV3-1 (or the pseudogene TRBV3-2) and TRBJ2-7, with 7 bases fitting TRBD1. This CDR3 has 15 residues. CDR1 is LGHDT and CDR2 is YNNKEL in the germline V gene (reference sequence). V was pared by 1 base and J by 3 bases, with 6 bases of the junction left unmatched. The CDR3 protein is CASSQGRGSYYEQYF. The CDR3 DNA sequence: TGTGCCAGCAGCCAAGGCAGGGGGTCTTACTACGAGCAGTACTTC.

CDR3 residues: CASSPGGGYEQYF. DNA of the CDR3: TGTGCCAGCAGTCCGGGGGGCGGCTACGAGCAGTACTTC. The chain uses TRBV28 and TRBJ2-7; TRBD2 is a possible D gene (7 bases). The CDR3 is made up of 13 amino acids. The germline gives CDR1 MDHEN, CDR2 SYDVKM. The V gene lost 5 bases and the J gene lost 3 bases, with 11 bases spanning the gap.

The chain combines TRBV18 with TRBJ2-1, with 11 bases matching TRBD2. The CDR3 has 16 residues. From germline, CDR1 is KGHSH and CDR2 LQKENI. V gave up 4 bases and J gave up 5 bases; unmatched junction bases: 7. The CDR3 is CASSQPGLADNNEQFF. CDR3 nucleotides: TGTGCCAGCTCACAACCGGGACTAGCGGATAACAATGAGCAGTTCTTC.

J is TRBJ1-6 and V is TRBV11-2; 7 bases align to TRBD1. This CDR3 contains 14 residues. From germline, CDR1 is SGHAT and CDR2 FQNNGV. J was trimmed by 14 bases and V by 3 bases; bases with no gene match: 10. CDR3 in DNA: TGTGCCAGCAGCTTTGACAGGGTGAGGGGGACCCTCCACTTT. It translates to CASSFDRVRGTLHF.

The chain couples TRBV4-3 to TRBJ1-3; unclear D gene. This CDR3 is 15 amino acids long. Per the germline V gene, CDR1 is LGHNA and CDR2 is YSLEER. V was clipped by 0 bases and J by 3 bases, with 9 bases between them. The CDR3 bases are TGCGCCAGCAGCCAAGATAGAGGGCTTGGAAACACCATATATTTT. This translates into CASSQDRGLGNTIYF.

The chain recombines TRBV6-2 or TRBV6-3 with TRBJ1-1; a weak D match, TRBD1 (6 bases). Germline V CDR1 and CDR2: MNHEY, SVGEGT. Trimming removed 1 base at V and 7 bases at J, with 7 bases between. The CDR3 is 12 amino acids. The CDR3, as DNA: TGTGCCAGCAGTTACTGGACAGATGAAGCTTTCTTT. It yields the protein CASSYWTDEAFF.

The gene calls are TRBV29-1 and TRBJ2-3; 7 bases map to TRBD1. This CDR3 comprises 15 residues. J gave up 0 bases and V 6 bases, and 9 bases lay outside the gene matches. CDR1 and CDR2 (germline): SQVTM, ANQGSEA. The CDR3 DNA reads TGCAGCGTCGCGGCATACAGGGGTAGCACAGATACGCAGTATTTT. Protein sequence: CSVAAYRGSTDTQYF.

The chain employs TRBV15 and TRBJ2-1; 11 nucleotides line up with TRBD2. This CDR3 is built from 15 residues. In germline, CDR1 is LNHNV, CDR2 YYDKDF (reference sequence). V lost 0 bases and J lost 8; bases outside the gene matches: 3. The CDR3 sequence: CATSRDSGRAYEQFF. The CDR3, as DNA: TGTGCCACCAGCAGAGATAGCGGGAGGGCATATGAGCAGTTCTTC. The complete variable domain, with remaining parts taken from reference TRBV15 and TRBJ2-1, reads DAMVIQNPRYQVTQFGKPVTLSCSQTLNHNVMYWYQQKSSQAPKLLFHYYDKDFNNEADTPDNFQSRRPNTSFCFLDIRSPGLGDTAMYLCATSRDSGRAYEQFFGPGTRLTVL.

This chain uses TRBV5-4 with TRBJ1-5, with TRBD1 matching 9 bases. CDR1 SGHNT and CDR2 YYREEE come from the germline V gene (reference sequence). CDR3 length: 16 residues. The trim removed 3 bases at V and 4 bases at J, leaving 8 bases unmatched. The CDR3 region has the DNA TGTGCCAGCAGCTCCCTGGACAGGGGTGGTAATCAGCCCCAGCATTTT. Protein product: CASSSLDRGGNQPQHF.

The chain uses TRBV7-3 and TRBJ2-2; 10 nucleotides agree with TRBD1. The CDR3 totals 16 residues. From germline, CDR1 is SGHTA and CDR2 FQGTGA. Trimming at V came to 7 bases and at J to 3 bases, leaving 8 bases not matched to a gene. The CDR3 spells CASTLDRGPDTGELFF. CDR3 sequence (DNA): TGTGCCAGCACCCTCGACAGGGGGCCTGACACCGGGGAGCTGTTTTTT.

Remarks on this clone: The same CDR3 arises from other DNA sequences in this sample as well. The gene calls are TRBV5-1 and TRBJ2-7, with TRBD2 identical over 8 bases. The V segment lost 2 bases and the J segment 3 bases; nucleotides outside the gene matches: 7. CDR1 is SGHRS, CDR2 YFSETQ, per germline. The CDR3 runs 15 residues. For the CDR3, the DNA is TGCGCCAGCAGCTTAGGAGCGGGGGACGTCTACGAGCAGTACTTC. Protein: CASSLGAGDVYEQYF. Full variable domain (outside the CDR3, taken from reference TRBV5-1 and TRBJ2-7): KAGVTQTPRYLIKTRGQQVTLSCSPISGHRSVSWYQQTPGQGLQFLFEYFSETQRNKGNFPGRFSGRQFSNSRSEMNVSTLELGDSALYLCASSLGAGDVYEQYFGPGTRLTVT.

V gene TRBV7-2 combines with J gene TRBJ1-5; the D is unclear. This CDR3 comprises 14 residues. Trimming took off 8 bases at V and 0 bases at J, with 11 bases between the two ends. Germline CDR1 is SGHTA and CDR2 is FQGNSA. The CDR3 DNA is TGTGCCAGCGGAGGACGGAGTAGCAATCAGCCCCAGCATTTT. The encoded protein is CASGGRSSNQPQHF.

This clone was observed once. The chain combines TRBV6-4 with TRBJ1-4; 7 bases are a match to TRBD1. CDR3 length equals 15 residues. Per germline, CDR1 MRHNA and CDR2 SNTAGT. Trimming at V came to 2 bases and at J to 7 bases, leaving 7 bases not matched to a gene. CDR3 sequence (DNA): TGTGCCAGCAGTGACCCAGGGGGAAATGGTGAAAAACTGTTTTTT. It translates to CASSDPGGNGEKLFF.

This chain joins TRBV7-2 and TRBJ1-1, with 9 bases identical to TRBD1. This CDR3 contains 15 residues. J gave up 4 bases and V 7 bases, and 10 bases lay outside the gene matches. Germline V CDR1 and CDR2: SGHTA, FQGNSA. Here the CDR3 reads CASTLGTGILTEAFF. In DNA form, the CDR3 reads TGTGCCAGCACCCTTGGGACAGGGATTCTCACTGAAGCTTTCTTT.

The chain is built from TRBV9 and TRBJ2-1; D is possibly TRBD2 (5 bases). The CDR3 loop spans 13 amino acids. CDR1 and CDR2 (germline): SGDLS, YYNGEE. The ends were cut back, 4 bases at V and 9 bases at J, with 14 bases in the middle. As DNA, the CDR3 is TGTGCCAGCAGCCTCCCTAGTGGGAGTGAGCAGTTCTTC. Amino acids: CASSLPSGSEQFF.

The chain couples TRBV20-1 to TRBJ1-2; 7 bases are shared with TRBD1. V was pared by 3 bases and J by 2 bases, with 12 bases of the junction left unmatched. The CDR3 spans 16 residues. Germline CDR1 reads DFQATT; CDR2 reads SNEGSKA (reference sequence). CDR3 amino acids: CSASKGGLLQNYGYTF. For the CDR3, the DNA is TGCAGTGCTAGTAAAGGGGGCCTTCTCCAAAACTATGGCTACACCTTC.

This chain joins TRBV24-1 and TRBJ2-7, with D possibly being TRBD1 (7 bases). Germline V gene sequence: CDR1 KGHDR, CDR2 SFDVKD. The CDR3 consists of 15 residues. Trimming left V 2 bases short and J 2 bases short, with 12 bases between. CDR3 loop: CATSDSGDRPYEQYF. CDR3 nucleotides: TGTGCCACCAGTGATTCGGGGGACAGACCCTACGAGCAGTACTTC.

V and J are TRBV4-2 and TRBJ2-7; tentatively, D is TRBD2 (5 bases). The CDR3 loop spans 14 amino acids. From germline, CDR1 is LGHNA and CDR2 YNFKEQ. V gave up 4 bases and J gave up 0 bases, with 10 bases separating them. This CDR3 reads CASSLPGSSYEQYF. Here the CDR3 DNA reads TGTGCCAGCAGCCTGCCGGGGAGCTCCTACGAGCAGTACTTC.

The chain couples TRBV28 to TRBJ2-7; no definite D call. Germline V gene lookup returns CDR1 MDHEN and CDR2 SYDVKM. Trimming pared 5 bases from V and 0 bases from J, leaving 14 bases between. The CDR3 spans 15 residues. The CDR3 sequence: CASSPPAVLSYEQYF. The CDR3 DNA follows: TGTGCCAGCAGTCCCCCGGCGGTGCTCTCCTACGAGCAGTACTTC.

With regard to this clone: A junction end diverges from the germline sequence, so it may reflect a read error. CDR3 nucleotides: TGTGCCAGCAGACGGGACAGGGATAGGGCTAACTATGGCTGCACCTTC. Its translation: CASRRDRDRANYGCTF. V gene TRBV28 combines with J gene TRBJ1-2, with 9 bases that match TRBD1. Germline CDR1 and CDR2: MDHEN and SYDVKM. The CDR3 has 16 residues.

The V gene is TRBV5-4, the J gene TRBJ2-1; tentative D call: TRBD1 (5 bases). The CDR3 sequence is 15 residues long. V lost 2 bases and J 6 bases, leaving 15 bases between the germline ends. The germline gives CDR1 SGHNT, CDR2 YYREEE (reference sequence). The CDR3 region is CASSLDSDYTNEQFF. CDR3 coding DNA: TGTGCCAGCAGCTTAGACAGCGATTACACCAATGAGCAGTTCTTC. The complete variable domain, with remaining parts taken from reference TRBV5-4 and TRBJ2-1, reads ETGVTQSPTHLIKTRGQQVTLRCSSQSGHNTVSWYQQALGQGPQFIFQYYREEENGRGNFPPRFSGLQFPNYSSELNVNALELDDSALYLCASSLDSDYTNEQFFGPGTRLTVL.

The table lists this clone with a count of one. The chain carries TRBV10-3 and TRBJ2-7, with TRBD1 matching 9 bases. Losses at the gene ends were 6 bases for V and 2 bases for J; bases not matched to a gene: 5. The germline V gene encodes CDR1 ENHRY and CDR2 SYGVKD. This CDR3 comprises 14 residues. The CDR3 sequence is CAISWGTGPYEQYF. CDR3 DNA: TGTGCCATCAGCTGGGGGACAGGGCCCTACGAGCAGTACTTC.